This TCR beta chain was obtained from a study of blood T cell repertoires in COVID-19. This CDR3 has 14 residues. V gave up 5 bases and J gave up 6 bases, with 15 bases separating them. CDR1 and CDR2 from the germline V gene are ENHRY and SYGVKD. Generated by immunoSEQ multiplex PCR, the TCRdb table keeps only in-frame clones and is missing some. The table lists 95,000 to 120,000 clones, 70% to 90% of them singletons. The chain joins TRBV10-3 to TRBJ2-3; D might be TRBD2 (6 bases). This TCR was recovered from a man aged 35 to 55 with acute or convalescent COVID-19. Input material: peripheral blood. In DNA form, the CDR3 reads TGTGCCATCAGTAAGGGGACGGGGAGGGATACGCAGTATTTT. This sequence encodes CAISKGTGRDTQYF.